This T cell receptor beta chain was retrieved from a study of early T cells in non-severe SARS-CoV-2 infection. From germline, CDR1 is SGHRS and CDR2 YFSETQ. V trimming: 3 bases; J trimming: 4 bases; junction bases outside the gene matches: 9. This CDR3 contains 17 residues. TCRdb redid the calling of the 5' RACE reads with MiXCR, one entry per CDR3 protein. The sample shows roughly 90,000 distinct CDR3 sequences, over 12% of them seen only once. Ten or more counts support this clonotype. The source of this sequence is an adult who was a healthcare worker with PCR-confirmed SARS-CoV-2 infection or an uninfected control (not recorded which). The sequenced sample consisted of whole blood. V gene TRBV5-1 combines with J gene TRBJ2-6, with TRBD1 matching 8 bases. CDR3: CASSWNPGGAGANVLTF. DNA for the CDR3: TGCGCCAGCAGCTGGAATCCAGGGGGCGCCGGGGCCAACGTCCTGACTTTC.